The 18 T cell receptor beta chains listed next were all sequenced from one sample in a study of T cells after yellow fever vaccination. Each CDR3 protein is one row after TCRdb ran MiXCR on the 5' RACE reads. The data show about 360,000 distinct CDR3 sequences, 6.2% seen once. The source material was PBMCs, sampled 5 days after the yellow fever booster vaccination. These receptors were taken from a man aged 30-40 years who received the YFV17D yellow fever vaccine.

V and J are TRBV7-2 and TRBJ2-2; no reliable D call. V shed 5 bases and J shed 5 bases, with 21 bases lying between them. This CDR3 is 17 amino acids long. From germline, CDR1 is SGHTA and CDR2 FQGNSA. DNA of the CDR3: TGTGCCAGCAGCGGGCTTATCGGGTTAGAGGCGACCGGGGAGCTGTTTTTT. This codes for CASSGLIGLEATGELFF.

In its sample, this clonotype was seen many times. V and J are TRBV29-1 and TRBJ2-2, with D unclear. The V and J ends lost 7 bases and 3 bases respectively, with 12 bases between them. The CDR3 loop spans 13 amino acids. CDR1 and CDR2 from the germline V gene are SQVTM and ANQGSEA. Here the CDR3 reads CSELDGDTGELFF. The CDR3 nucleotides are TGCAGCGAACTGGACGGAGACACCGGGGAGCTGTTTTTT.

The chain couples TRBV7-2 to TRBJ2-3; possible D gene TRBD2, 6 bases. The length of the CDR3 is 15 residues. CDR1 SGHTA and CDR2 FQGNSA come from the germline V gene. The V end lost 3 bases, the J end lost 4 bases, and 14 bases lay between the germline ends. Here the CDR3 reads CASSFGGKRADTQYF. DNA for the CDR3: TGTGCCAGCAGCTTTGGCGGGAAGAGGGCAGATACGCAGTATTTT.

V is TRBV20-1 and J is TRBJ1-1; the match to TRBD1 covers 8 bases. The CDR3 consists of 12 residues. V lost 6 bases, J lost 3 bases, and 3 bases stayed unmatched. Germline CDR1 reads DFQATT; CDR2 reads SNEGSKA (reference sequence). The CDR3 bases are TGCAGTGCCACGACAGGGGACACTGAAGCTTTCTTT. It specifies CSATTGDTEAFF.

The chain combines TRBV5-1 with TRBJ2-1; D may be TRBD2 (6 bases). The V and J ends lost 0 bases and 0 bases respectively, with 13 bases between them. The CDR3 has 17 amino acids. Per the germline V gene, CDR1 is SGHRS and CDR2 is YFSETQ. CDR3 region: CASSLEPAGSSYNEQFF. The DNA for the CDR3 is TGCGCCAGCAGCTTGGAACCAGCGGGCTCCTCCTACAATGAGCAGTTCTTC.

V is TRBV7-9 and J is TRBJ2-1; D is tentatively TRBD1 or TRBD2 (5 bases each). V was trimmed by 5 bases and J by 3 bases, leaving 14 bases between them. Germline CDR1 reads SEHNR; CDR2 reads FQNEAQ (reference sequence). The CDR3 consists of 15 residues. CDR3 coding DNA: TGTGCCAGCAGCCCACCCGGGACGCGCTACAATGAGCAGTTCTTC. Amino acids: CASSPPGTRYNEQFF.

This clonotype was detected ten times or more. The chain recombines TRBV20-1 with TRBJ1-2; no clear D. The CDR3 has 11 residues. V was cut by 6 bases and J by 5 bases, with 10 bases left in between. Germline CDR1 reads DFQATT; CDR2 reads SNEGSKA (reference sequence). The CDR3 bases are TGCAGTGCCCCGGCGGGTTATGGCTACACCTTC. It codes for CSAPAGYGYTF.

This clonotype was recorded at least ten times. The CDR3 DNA is TGTGCCAGCGCGGACGGAACTCCTCCCTACGAGCAGTACTTC. Encoded protein: CASADGTPPYEQYF. The rearrangement uses TRBV12-3 or TRBV12-4 and TRBJ2-7, with no clear D. V dropped 8 bases and J dropped 2 bases, with 16 bases sitting between them. This CDR3 is 14 amino acids long.

J is TRBJ1-1 and V is TRBV6-2 or TRBV6-3, with no clear D. V lost 2 bases, J lost 4 bases, and 11 bases lay in between. The V gene's germline CDR1 is MNHEY and CDR2 SVGEGT. There are 14 residues in the CDR3. DNA of the CDR3: TGTGCCAGCAGTTACGATGCTAAGATCACTGAAGCTTTCTTT. Protein product: CASSYDAKITEAFF.

This clonotype has more than one count but fewer than ten. The chain carries TRBV6-2 or TRBV6-3 and TRBJ2-1; TRBD2 aligns across 9 bases. The germline CDR1 and CDR2 sequences are MNHEY and SVGEGT. V was pared by 6 bases and J by 1 base, with 7 bases of the junction left unmatched. This CDR3 comprises 16 residues. The CDR3 is CASSPASGTSYNEQFF. DNA of the CDR3: TGTGCCAGCAGCCCCGCTAGCGGGACTTCCTACAATGAGCAGTTCTTC.

The rearrangement links TRBV18 to TRBJ1-1; D uncertain. The V end lost 7 bases, the J end lost 2 bases, and 11 bases lay between the germline ends. This CDR3 region has 13 residues. Germline V lookup: CDR1 KGHSH, CDR2 LQKENI. CDR3 loop: CASFPGVNTEAFF. CDR3 DNA: TGTGCCAGCTTTCCGGGCGTAAACACTGAAGCTTTCTTT.

There are many counts of this clonotype. This chain connects TRBV11-2 to TRBJ1-3; the D is unclear. Trimming shortened V by 2 bases and J by 8 bases, and 10 bases separated the two germline ends. The CDR3 is made up of 13 amino acids. Per germline, CDR1 SGHAT and CDR2 FQNNGV. In DNA form, the CDR3 reads TGTGCCAGCAGCTTAATAGTACGTGACACCATATATTTT. It yields the protein CASSLIVRDTIYF.

This clonotype has more than one count but fewer than ten. The chain's CDR3 is CSARVAGGRAAEQFF. The DNA for the CDR3 is TGCAGTGCTAGAGTTGCTGGCGGGAGGGCCGCTGAGCAGTTCTTC. V gene TRBV20-1 combines with J gene TRBJ2-1, with 9 bases that match TRBD2. The germline CDR1 and CDR2 sequences are DFQATT and SNEGSKA (reference sequence). This CDR3 is built from 15 residues. V shed 1 base and J 9 bases; nucleotides not matched to a gene: 10.

This clonotype was seen many times. The chain is built from TRBV12-3 or TRBV12-4 and TRBJ2-4, with 7 bases matching TRBD1. The CDR3 loop spans 15 amino acids. V lost 7 bases, J lost 6 bases, and 12 bases stayed unmatched. DNA for the CDR3: TGTGCCAGCACCAAGGGACAGAAAGAAGGAAACATTCAGTACTTC. Protein: CASTKGQKEGNIQYF.

CDR3 residues: CSARVPEREDTGELFF. CDR3 sequence (DNA): TGCAGTGCTAGAGTTCCTGAACGGGAAGACACCGGGGAGCTGTTTTTT. The chain carries TRBV20-1 and TRBJ2-2; tentatively, D is TRBD2 (5 bases). Trimming took 1 base from V and 3 from J, leaving 15 bases between them. CDR1 DFQATT and CDR2 SNEGSKA come from the germline V gene (reference sequence). The CDR3 is made up of 16 amino acids.

The sample holds many counts of this clonotype. The V call is TRBV5-5, the J call TRBJ2-2; D unresolved. The CDR3 loop spans 12 amino acids. The V and J ends lost 2 bases and 9 bases respectively, with 8 bases between them. Germline CDR1 SGHKS, CDR2 YYEKEE (reference sequence). CDR3 residues: CASSFNDRELFF. CDR3 sequence (DNA): TGTGCCAGCAGCTTCAACGACCGGGAGCTGTTTTTT.

This clonotype was detected ten times or more. The chain recombines TRBV3-1 with TRBJ2-1; D may be TRBD2 (5 bases). The ends were cut back, 0 bases at V and 0 bases at J, with 21 bases in the middle. Germline V gene lookup returns CDR1 LGHDT and CDR2 YNNKEL (reference sequence). This CDR3 contains 20 residues. CDR3 coding DNA: TGTGCCAGCAGCCAAGAGCGAGGTTTGCAAAGCGGAAGCTCCTACAATGAGCAGTTCTTC. Its protein is CASSQERGLQSGSSYNEQFF.

This chain uses TRBV12-3 or TRBV12-4 with TRBJ2-3; 11 bases line up with TRBD2. V was pared by 4 bases and J by 3 bases, with 3 bases of the junction left unmatched. The CDR3 consists of 15 residues. CDR3 sequence reads: CASSSTSGGTDTQYF. The DNA for the CDR3 is TGTGCCAGCAGTTCAACTAGCGGGGGAACAGATACGCAGTATTTT.